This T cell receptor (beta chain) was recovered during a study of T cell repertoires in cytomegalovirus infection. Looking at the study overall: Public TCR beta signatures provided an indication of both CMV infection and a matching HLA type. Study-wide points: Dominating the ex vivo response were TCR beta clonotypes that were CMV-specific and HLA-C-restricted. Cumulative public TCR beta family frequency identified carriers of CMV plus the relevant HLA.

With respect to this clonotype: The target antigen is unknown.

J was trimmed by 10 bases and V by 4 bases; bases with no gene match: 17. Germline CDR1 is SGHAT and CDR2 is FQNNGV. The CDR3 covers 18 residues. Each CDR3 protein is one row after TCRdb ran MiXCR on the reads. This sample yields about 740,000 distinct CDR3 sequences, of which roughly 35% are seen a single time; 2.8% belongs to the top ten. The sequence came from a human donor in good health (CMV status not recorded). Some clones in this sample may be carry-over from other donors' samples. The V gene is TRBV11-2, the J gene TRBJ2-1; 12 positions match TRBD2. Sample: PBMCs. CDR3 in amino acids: CASSWPTSGGLPPNEQFF. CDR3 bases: TGTGCCAGCAGCTGGCCGACTAGCGGGGGCCTCCCCCCAAACGAGCAGTTCTTC.